The 2 T cell receptor beta chains below were found in one sample sequenced in a study of CD8+CD57+ T cells in acquired aplastic anemia (dated by TCRdb to 2017 to 2018). Their recognized antigens are unknown. Sequencing was carried out with an Illumina HiSeq 2000. Genomic DNA was used as template for profiling of TCR beta VDJ combinations and CDR3 sequences. TCRdb reprocessing: public reads trimmed at Q25 with fastp, clones called with MiXCR, in-frame beta chains kept. Records with the same CDR3 protein are collapsed into one entry carrying the most frequent genes and DNA. Here the sample has about 20,000 distinct CDR3 sequences; almost 40% occur a single time. The ten largest clones take up approximately 89% of the sample. Paper-wide results and their limitations: In patients, decreased diversity was observed in CD8+CD57+ cells compared with total CD4+ and CD8+ cell pools.

Patients chosen for sequencing had shown expansion of CD8+CD57+ cells by flow cytometry. The sample consisted of CD8+CD57+ T cells sorted from PBMCs. The sample's cell subset or site label, decoded: bead-enriched CD8+CD57+ effector memory T cells from SAA patients. These receptors were collected from a human donor with aplastic anemia.

The V and J genes are TRBV5-6 and TRBJ2-7; D is perhaps TRBD1 (5 bases). The CDR3 runs 14 residues. Per germline, CDR1 SGHDT and CDR2 YYEEEE. Trimming took 0 bases from V and 3 from J, leaving 10 bases between them. The CDR3 protein is CASSLGTRFYEQYF. CDR3 DNA sequence: TGTGCCAGCAGCTTGGGGACACGGTTCTACGAGCAGTACTTC.

As regards this clonotype: One end of the junction fails to match germline, which may point to a read error. This chain uses TRBV2 with TRBJ1-4; D unresolved. This CDR3 region has 15 residues. CDR1 SNHLY and CDR2 FYNNEI come from the germline V gene. The CDR3 reads CASSEWPAADEKLVF. As DNA, the CDR3 is TGTGCCAGTAGTGAGTGGCCCGCGGCGGACGAAAAACTGGTTTTT. Full variable domain (missing parts from reference TRBV2 and TRBJ1-4): EPEVTQTPSHQVTQMGQEVILRCVPISNHLYFYWYRQILGQKVEFLVSFYNNEISEKSEIFDDQFSVERPDGSNFTLKIRSTKLEDSAMYFCASSEWPAADEKLVFGSGTQLSVL.